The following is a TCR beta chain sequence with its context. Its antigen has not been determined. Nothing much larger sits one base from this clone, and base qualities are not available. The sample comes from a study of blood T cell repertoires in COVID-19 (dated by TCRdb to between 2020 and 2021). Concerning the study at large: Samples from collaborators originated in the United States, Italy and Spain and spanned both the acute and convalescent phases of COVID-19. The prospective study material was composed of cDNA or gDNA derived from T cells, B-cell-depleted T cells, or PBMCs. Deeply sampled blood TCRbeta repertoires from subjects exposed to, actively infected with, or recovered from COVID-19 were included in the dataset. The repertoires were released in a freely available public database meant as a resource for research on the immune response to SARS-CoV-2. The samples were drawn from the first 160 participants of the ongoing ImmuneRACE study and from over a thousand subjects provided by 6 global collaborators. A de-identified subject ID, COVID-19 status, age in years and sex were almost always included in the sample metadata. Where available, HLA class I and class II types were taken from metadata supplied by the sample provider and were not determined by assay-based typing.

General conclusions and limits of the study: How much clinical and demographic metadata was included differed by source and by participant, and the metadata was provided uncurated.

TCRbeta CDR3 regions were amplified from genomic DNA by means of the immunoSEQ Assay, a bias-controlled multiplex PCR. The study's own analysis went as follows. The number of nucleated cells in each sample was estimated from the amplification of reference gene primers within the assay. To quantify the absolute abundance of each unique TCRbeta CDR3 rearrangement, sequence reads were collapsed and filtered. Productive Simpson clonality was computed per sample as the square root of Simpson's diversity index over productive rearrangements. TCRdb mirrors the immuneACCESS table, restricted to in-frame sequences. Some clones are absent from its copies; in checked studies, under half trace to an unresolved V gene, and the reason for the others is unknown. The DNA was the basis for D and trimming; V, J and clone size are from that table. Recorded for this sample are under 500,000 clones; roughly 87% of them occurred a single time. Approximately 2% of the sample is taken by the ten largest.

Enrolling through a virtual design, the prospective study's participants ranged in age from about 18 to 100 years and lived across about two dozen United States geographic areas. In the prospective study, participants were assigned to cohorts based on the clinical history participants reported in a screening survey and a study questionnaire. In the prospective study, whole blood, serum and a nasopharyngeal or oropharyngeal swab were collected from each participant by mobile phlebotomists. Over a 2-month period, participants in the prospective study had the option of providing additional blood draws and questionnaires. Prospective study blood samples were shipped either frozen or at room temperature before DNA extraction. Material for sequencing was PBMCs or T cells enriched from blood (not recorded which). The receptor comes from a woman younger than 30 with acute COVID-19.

Read as DNA, the sequence is TGTGCCAGCAGTTTACTCCCTTCCGCTGAAGCTTTCTTT. Its product reads: CASSLLPSAEAFF. The chain joins TRBV12-3 or TRBV12-4 to TRBJ1-1, with no confidently assigned D gene. Reading from cysteine to phenylalanine, the CDR3 counts 13 amino acids. CDR3 DNA only is kept here, 39 bases in frame from base 1. Cut back by 2 bases and 6 bases, the V and J ends lie 10 bases apart.